This is a list of T cell receptor beta chains from one sample in a study of tumor and adjacent non-tumor tissue in lung cancer. TCRdb re-called the multiplex PCR reads with MiXCR, one entry per CDR3 protein. Among more than 85,000 distinct CDR3 sequences listed, approximately 80% were seen once. Sequenced sample: lung tumor tissue. These receptors all come from a man aged 65 to 85 with non-small cell lung cancer. Each CDR3 is given with its conserved first and last residue. Fields, in order: clone size, D gene, J gene, V gene, CDR3 protein, CDR3 DNA. The D gene is left open where the match is weak. Expanded clones are given a class, and other clones once, few, many or no size at all.

-,TRBD1,TRBJ1-5,TRBV4-3,CASFSRTGEEPQHF,TGCGCCAGCTTCAGTAGGACAGGGGAGGAACCCCAGCATTTT
-,-,TRBJ2-1,TRBV6-1,CASTDIGSQGLVDEHFF,TGTGCCAGCACCGATATCGGGTCGCAGGGATTGGTCGATGAGCATTTCTTC
-,-,TRBJ2-3,TRBV11-2,CASSFTQGGSTDTQCF,TGTGCCAGCAGCTTTACTCAGGGTGGAAGCACGGATACGCAGTGTTTT
-,-,TRBJ1-2,TRBV29-1,CSIDPYQSSGEDGCTF,TGCAGCATTGACCCCTATCAATCATCGGGAGAAGATGGCTGCACCTTC
-,TRBD1,TRBJ2-7,TRBV12-3/TRBV12-4,CASTLTLGTGCYEQYF,TGTGCCAGCACTTTGACGTTAGGGACAGGGTGCTACGAGCAGTACTTC
-,-,TRBJ2-5,TRBV29-1,CSVEVGGETQHF,TGCAGCGTTGAAGTCGGCGGAGAGACCCAACACTTC
-,TRBD2,TRBJ2-3,TRBV20-1,CSTPGGVADTQYF,TGCAGCACCCCGGGGGGGGTTGCAGATACACAGTACTTT
once,-,TRBJ1-6,TRBV20-1,CSASTGNSPLHF,TGCAGTGCCAGTACAGGGAATTCACCCCTCCACTTT
-,-,TRBJ2-1,TRBV10-3,CASRDGSYNGQFF,TGTGCCAGCCGGGACGGCTCCTACAATGGCCAGTTCTTC
medium-sized,-,TRBJ1-2,TRBV6-5,CASSYSGQGYGYTF,TGTGCCAGCAGTTACTCGGGACAAGGGTATGGCTACACCTTC
-,TRBD1,TRBJ1-1,TRBV10-2,CTISPRDRGMGTEAFF,TGCACCATCAGTCCAAGGGACAGGGGAATGGGCACTGAAGCTTTCTTT
-,-,TRBJ2-1,TRBV6-2/TRBV6-3,CASSPGLGNTNELSF,TGTGCCAGCAGTCCGGGGCTAGGCAATACCAATGAGCTGTCCTTC
-,TRBD2,TRBJ2-7,TRBV11-3,CASSLVSTSAYEQYF,TGTGCCAGCAGCTTAGTCTCGACTAGCGCCTACGAGCAATACTTC
-,TRBD1,TRBJ2-7,TRBV18,CANSGGPYEQYF,TGTGCCAACTCAGGGGGACCCTACGAGCAGTACTTC
-,TRBD2,TRBJ2-2,TRBV29-1,CSADLAGGIGELFF,TGCAGCGCTGACCTAGCGGGGGGCATCGGGGAACTGTTTTTT
-,-,TRBJ1-1,TRBV11-3,CASSLYSMTGTEAFF,TGTGCGAGCAGCTTATATTCGATGACAGGCACTGAGGCTTTCTTT
-,TRBD2,TRBJ2-7,TRBV11-2,CACSLGSGTYEQYF,TGTGCCTGTAGCTTAGGTAGCGGGACCTACGAACAGTACTTC
once,TRBD1,TRBJ2-2,TRBV11-2,CASSPVGTGVAGELFF,TGTGCCAGCAGCCCAGTGGGCACAGGGGTTGCCGGGGAGTTGTTTTTT
-,-,TRBJ1-5,TRBV6-2/TRBV6-3,CASIYCDNEYQPQHF,TGTGCCAGCATTTATTGCGACAATGAATATCAGCCCCAGCATTTT
once,TRBD2,TRBJ2-3,TRBV12-3/TRBV12-4,CAIAETGGADTQYF,TGTGCCATCGCTGAAACCGGGGGGGCAGATACGCAGTATTTT
-,-,TRBJ2-7,TRBV6-2/TRBV6-3,CSSSYMGRYPYEQYF,TGTAGCAGCAGTTACATGGGACGGTATCCCTACGAGCAGTACTTC
many,-,TRBJ1-4,TRBV5-1,CASSLKLDEKLFF,TGCGCCAGCAGCTTAAAATTAGATGAAAAACTGTTTTTT
-,-,TRBJ1-1,TRBV11-2,CASSLGGGRTEAFF,TGTGCCAGCAGCTTAGGCGGGGGCCGTACTGAAGCTTTCTTT
many,TRBD2,TRBJ2-3,TRBV13,CASSKGTSGSTDTQYF,TGTGCCAGCAGCAAAGGGACTAGCGGGAGCACAGATACGCAGTATTTT
once,-,TRBJ2-7,TRBV11-2,CVSSPPARAPTYEQYF,TGTGTCAGCAGCCCCCCCGCCCGGGCACCAACCTACGAGCAGTACTTC
-,-,TRBJ1-6,TRBV5-4,CASSYIPGHLDSALHF,TGTGCCAGCAGCTACATACCGGGACATCTTGATTCAGCCCTCCACTTT
few,-,TRBJ2-7,TRBV10-1,CASSPGTALYKQYF,TGCGCCAGTAGTCCCGGGACGGCACTCTACAAGCAGTACTTC
-,-,TRBJ1-5,TRBV11-2,CASSLEYGQPQHF,TGTGCCAGCAGCTTGGAATACGGTCAGCCCCAGCATTTT
-,-,TRBJ2-7,TRBV6-6,CASDYSRGYELYF,TGTGCCAGCGATTACTCACGGGGCTACGAGCTGTACTTC
-,TRBD2,TRBJ2-3,TRBV5-5,CANSCQYVTSGGPTQYF,TGTGCCAACAGCTGTCAATATGTGACTAGCGGAGGCCCAACGCAGTATTTT
-,-,TRBJ2-2,TRBV11-2,CVSSLDSQSGKLFF,TGCGTCAGCAGCCTGGACAGTCAGTCCGGGAAGCTGTTTTTT
-,TRBD2,TRBJ2-3,TRBV11-2,CASSIQTSGRGYTDTQYF,TGTGCCAGCAGCATACAGACTAGCGGGAGAGGGTACACAGATACGCAGTATTTT
many,-,TRBJ2-2,TRBV6-1,CASSALKAGELFF,TGTGCCAGCAGTGCCCTGAAGGCCGGGGAGCTGTTTTTT
-,-,TRBJ1-1,TRBV6-5,CASRTRKGFVTEAFF,TGTGCCAGCAGGACCAGGAAAGGGTTTGTCACTGAAGCTTTCTTT
-,-,TRBJ2-1,TRBV4-1,CASSLGSGVQERVALSSYNEQFF,TGCGCCAGCAGCCTGGGCTCGGGTGTCCAGGAACGGGTAGCGTTGAGCTCCTACAATGAGCAGTTCTTC
many,-,TRBJ2-3,TRBV5-1,CASSRGLAPDTDTQYF,TGCGCCAGCAGCCGTGGGCTAGCGCCTGACACAGATACGCAGTATTTT
-,-,TRBJ2-7,TRBV12-3/TRBV12-4,CASKQTPSNYEQYF,TGTGCCAGCAAACAGACGCCATCCAACTACGAGCAGTACTTC
-,-,TRBJ2-7,TRBV5-5,CASSLDGGVQYF,TGTGCCAGCAGCTTGGATGGCGGGGTACAGTACTTC
few,-,TRBJ2-5,TRBV6-1,CASSFPTRGGETQYF,TGTGCCAGCAGTTTCCCAACTAGGGGAGGAGAGACCCAGTACTTC
-,TRBD1,TRBJ2-1,TRBV11-3,CTSSLDPAGDRGEQFF,TGTACCAGCAGCTTAGATCCCGCGGGGGACAGGGGTGAGCAGTTCTTC
-,-,TRBJ1-5,TRBV12-3/TRBV12-4,CASCPTDQPQHF,TGTGCCAGCTGTCCCACTGACCAGCCCCAGCATTTT
-,-,TRBJ2-2,TRBV6-5,CAGSRGRTGELFF,TGTGCCGGCAGCCGTGGCCGGACCGGGGAGCTGTTTTTT
-,TRBD2,TRBJ2-7,TRBV4-1,CVSRRTLAGEGGEQYF,TGCGTCAGCAGGCGGACACTAGCGGGAGAGGGGGGCGAGCAGTACTTC
many,TRBD1,TRBJ2-1,TRBV4-1,CASSHSSGTGVYNEQFF,TGCGCCAGCAGCCATTCCTCCGGGACAGGGGTCTACAATGAGCAGTTCTTC
few,-,TRBJ2-3,TRBV11-1,CASSNQALDRQYF,TGTGCCAGCAGCAACCAGGCCCTAGATAGGCAGTATTTT
once,TRBD1,TRBJ2-1,TRBV29-1,CSVTYRTGGYDGQFF,TGCAGCGTTACCTACCGGACAGGGGGCTACGATGGGCAGTTCTTC
-,-,TRBJ2-1,TRBV13,CASKSRQNNEQFF,TGTGCTAGCAAATCAAGACAGAACAATGAGCAGTTCTTC
-,-,TRBJ1-5,TRBV12-3/TRBV12-4,CASSLSPVQPQHF,TGTGCCAGCAGTTTAAGTCCCGTTCAGCCCCAGCATTTT
-,TRBD1,TRBJ2-7,TRBV6-2/TRBV6-3,CASSHGDRRLHGQYF,TGTGCCAGCAGTCACGGGGACAGGAGACTTCACGGGCAGTACTTC
-,-,TRBJ2-7,TRBV11-2,CASSVLMSLYEQCF,TGTGCCAGCAGCGTACTGATGTCCCTCTACGAGCAGTGCTTC
few,-,TRBJ1-2,TRBV12-3/TRBV12-4,CTSTLGDGYSF,TGTACCAGCACCCTGGGAGATGGCTATAGCTTC
-,TRBD1,TRBJ1-2,TRBV6-4,CASGETTGTGFLTF,TGTGCCAGCGGTGAGACCACCGGGACAGGCTTTTTGACCTTC
-,-,TRBJ2-3,TRBV6-6,CASSNQPQYF,TGTGCCAGCAGTAATCAGCCCCAGTATTTT
-,-,TRBJ2-6,TRBV5-4,CASSLAESGANVLTF,TGTGCCAGCAGTCTGGCCGAGTCTGGGGCCAACGTCCTGACTTTC
-,-,TRBJ2-3,TRBV12-3/TRBV12-4,CASSETTDTQYF,TGTGCCAGCAGCGAAACGACAGATACGCAGTATTTT
-,-,TRBJ2-2,TRBV29-1,CNVGGTGELFF,TGCAACGTTGGGGGAACCGGGGAACTGTTTTTT
-,-,TRBJ2-7,TRBV5-4,CASSLGHIKTYEQYF,TGTGCCAGCAGCCTAGGACACATTAAAACCTACGAGCAGTACTTC